The present TCR beta chain was sequenced within a study of Ad26.COV2.S vaccination and SARS-CoV-2 variants. Findings and caveats of the study: The TCR breadth and depth analyses may have produced an underestimate of total T cell responses.

Sequencing used immunoSEQ multiplex PCR; TCRdb keeps in-frame clones, though not all of them. The top ten clones hold about 5.5% of a sample with about 180,000 clones, approximately 90% of them seen once. The CDR3 consists of 17 residues. Germline-derived CDR1 and CDR2 are SGDLS and YYNGEE. The junction had 11 bases not matched to a gene; V was cut back by 4 bases and J by 1 base. This clone has a handful of counts. Its matching antigen is unknown. Sequenced material: peripheral blood, taken after recovery from COVID-19. This receptor was identified in a human donor who had recovered from COVID-19. The gene calls are TRBV9 and TRBJ1-2; 9 nucleotides agree with TRBD1. The CDR3 loop reads CASSPDRGGGDNYGYTF. CDR3 in DNA: TGTGCCAGCAGCCCGGACAGGGGAGGAGGGGATAACTATGGCTACACCTTC. Full variable domain (outside the CDR3, taken from reference TRBV9 and TRBJ1-2): DSGVTQTPKHLITATGQRVTLRCSPRSGDLSVYWYQQSLDQGLQFLIQYYNGEERAKGNILERFSAQQFPDLHSELNLSSLELGDSALYFCASSPDRGGGDNYGYTFGSGTRLTVV.